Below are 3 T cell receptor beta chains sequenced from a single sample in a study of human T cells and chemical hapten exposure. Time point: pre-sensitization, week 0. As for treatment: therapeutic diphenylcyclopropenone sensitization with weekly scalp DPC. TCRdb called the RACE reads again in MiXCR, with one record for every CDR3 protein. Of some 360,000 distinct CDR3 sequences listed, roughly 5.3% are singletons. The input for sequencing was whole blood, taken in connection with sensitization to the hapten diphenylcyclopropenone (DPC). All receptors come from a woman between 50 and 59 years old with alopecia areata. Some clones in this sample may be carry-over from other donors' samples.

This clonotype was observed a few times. The CDR3 DNA reads TGTGCCAGCAGTCCTTTTCAGGGGTCCTACGAGCAGTACTTC. This translates into CASSPFQGSYEQYF. The chain is built from TRBV27 and TRBJ2-7; weak D call: TRBD1 (6 bases). V was shortened by 5 bases and J by 1 base, with 12 bases between the two germline ends. Germline-derived CDR1 and CDR2 are MNHEY and SMNVEV (reference sequence). CDR3 length: 14 residues.

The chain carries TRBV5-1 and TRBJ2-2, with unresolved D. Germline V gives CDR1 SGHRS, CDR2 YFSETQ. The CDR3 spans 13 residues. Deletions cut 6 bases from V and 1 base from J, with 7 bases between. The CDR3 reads CASNVGNTGELFF. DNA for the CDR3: TGCGCCAGCAATGTAGGGAACACCGGGGAGCTGTTTTTT.

The CDR3 sequence: CASSQIGNTIYF. The CDR3 DNA reads TGTGCCAGCAGCCAAATCGGAAACACCATATATTTT. The chain joins TRBV14 to TRBJ1-3, with D unresolved. CDR3 length equals 12 residues. The germline gives CDR1 SGHDN, CDR2 FVKESK. Trimming cost V 2 bases and J 4 bases, with 3 bases left between them.